This passage covers 21 T cell receptor beta chains from one sample sequenced in a study of CD8 T cells in Susac syndrome. Reverse transcription used about 0.45 to 1 ug RNA and random hexamers. TCRdb redid the calling of the immunoSEQ multiplex PCR reads with MiXCR, one entry per CDR3 protein. The table lists 190,000 or so distinct CDR3 sequences, approximately 95% of them singletons, with 0.082% in the top ten. The sample consisted of CD4+ T cells from PBMCs. These receptor sequences come from a human donor with multiple sclerosis.

The chain has TRBV14 and TRBJ2-3, with D possibly called TRBD1 or TRBD2 (5 bases each). This CDR3 spans 15 amino acids. Germline V gives CDR1 SGHDN, CDR2 FVKESK. The V end lost 2 bases, the J end lost 1 base, and 10 bases lay between the germline ends. The CDR3 DNA reads as TGTGCCAGCAGCCAACGGGACCTTCGCACAGATACGCAGTATTTT. It is translated as CASSQRDLRTDTQYF.

The rearrangement links TRBV29-1 to TRBJ2-1; no clear D. CDR3 length: 14 amino acids. Trimming cost V 6 bases and J 5 bases, with 17 bases left between them. The germline gives CDR1 SQVTM, CDR2 ANQGSEA. The CDR3: CSVLVTPVNNEQFF. The CDR3, as DNA: TGCAGCGTATTGGTTACACCTGTTAACAATGAGCAGTTCTTC.

CDR3 in amino acids: CSVSGGGNQPQHF. The CDR3 DNA follows: TGCAGCGTCTCGGGGGGGGGCAATCAGCCCCAGCATTTT. The rearrangement links TRBV29-1 to TRBJ1-5, with D tentatively TRBD1 (5 bases). The ends were cut back, 6 bases at V and 2 bases at J, with 11 bases in the middle. Germline V gene data show CDR1 as SQVTM and CDR2 as ANQGSEA. The CDR3 is made up of 13 amino acids.

The chain combines TRBV2 with TRBJ1-1, with unresolved D. Germline lookup yields CDR1 SNHLY and CDR2 FYNNEI. The germline V and J ends were trimmed by 8 bases and 0 bases, with 13 bases remaining between them. This CDR3 is built from 14 residues. This CDR3 reads CASQRPAMNTEAFF. The CDR3 DNA sequence: TGTGCCAGCCAGCGACCCGCTATGAACACTGAAGCTTTCTTT.

The chain has TRBV20-1 and TRBJ2-7, with 12 bases lining up with TRBD2. Germline V gene data show CDR1 as DFQATT and CDR2 as SNEGSKA (reference sequence). The CDR3 is made up of 15 amino acids. Trimming at V came to 1 base and at J to 7 bases, leaving 8 bases not matched to a gene. This CDR3 reads CSARAVLTSGGEQYF. The CDR3 coding sequence is TGCAGTGCTAGAGCCGTACTCACTAGCGGGGGGGAGCAGTACTTC.

This chain links TRBV20-1 with TRBJ2-5; 8 bases align to TRBD1. The CDR3 runs to 15 residues. Germline V gives CDR1 DFQATT, CDR2 SNEGSKA (reference sequence). V trimming: 3 bases; J trimming: 5 bases; junction bases outside the gene matches: 11. CDR3 sequence: CSARGEAGGLETQYF. CDR3 coding DNA: TGCAGTGCTAGGGGAGAAGCAGGGGGCCTGGAGACCCAGTACTTC.

V usage is TRBV11-2 and J usage is TRBJ2-7; a possible D gene is TRBD2 (6 bases). This CDR3 contains 15 residues. The germline CDR1 and CDR2 sequences are SGHAT and FQNNGV. V was trimmed by 5 bases and J by 1 base, leaving 15 bases between them. This chain's CDR3 is CASSLGARGSYEQYF. The DNA for the CDR3 is TGTGCCAGCAGCCTAGGAGCTCGGGGGTCCTACGAGCAGTACTTC.

The rearrangement joins TRBV7-9 to TRBJ2-1; maybe TRBD2 (6 bases). With 8 bases removed from V and 0 bases from J, the gap between germline ends came to 17 bases. Per the germline V gene, CDR1 is SEHNR and CDR2 is FQNEAQ (reference sequence). This CDR3 region has 16 residues. The CDR3 nucleotides read TGTGCCAGCGCAAGGGACTTTGCAAGCTCCTACAATGAGCAGTTCTTC. Translated: CASARDFASSYNEQFF.

The chain has TRBV18 and TRBJ2-7; 7 bases line up with TRBD2. The CDR3 contains 11 residues. Germline CDR1 and CDR2: KGHSH and LQKENI. The V gene end was trimmed by 10 bases and the J gene end by 6 bases; junction bases not matched to a gene: 6. The CDR3 sequence: CATRGGPEQYF. In nucleotides, the CDR3 is TGTGCCACTCGCGGGGGTCCCGAGCAGTACTTC. The full variable domain, rest sourced from reference TRBV18 and TRBJ2-7, is NAGVMQNPRHLVRRRGQEARLRCSPMKGHSHVYWYRQLPEEGLKFMVYLQKENIIDESGMPKERFSAEFPKEGPSILRIQQVVRGDSAAYFCATRGGPEQYFGPGTRLTVT.

The chain joins TRBV3-1 to TRBJ1-6; no definite D call. The CDR3 runs to 13 residues. Germline lookup yields CDR1 LGHDT and CDR2 YNNKEL (reference sequence). Trimming took 4 bases from V and 12 from J, leaving 13 bases between them. The CDR3 sequence: CASSLTRRQPLHF. DNA of the CDR3: TGTGCCAGCAGCCTGACTAGGAGGCAACCCCTCCACTTT.

The chain couples TRBV24-1 to TRBJ2-6; 11 bases match TRBD1. CDR1 KGHDR and CDR2 SFDVKD come from the germline V gene. The CDR3 contains 16 residues. The junction had 6 bases not matched to a gene; V was cut back by 10 bases and J by 2 bases. Here the CDR3 DNA reads TGTGCCACAAAGGACAGGGGGCTTCCTGGGGCCAACGTCCTGACTTTC. Protein product: CATKDRGLPGANVLTF.

V and J are TRBV28 and TRBJ2-1; 9 nucleotides line up with TRBD1. The CDR3 has 13 residues. Germline V gene lookup returns CDR1 MDHEN and CDR2 SYDVKM. V lost 6 bases, J lost 9 bases, and 6 bases stayed unmatched. The CDR3: CASRGQGSGEQFF. CDR3 nucleotides: TGTGCCAGCAGGGGACAGGGTAGCGGTGAGCAGTTCTTC.

The chain combines TRBV2 with TRBJ2-2; 11 positions match TRBD2. Per the germline V gene, CDR1 is SNHLY and CDR2 is FYNNEI. The CDR3 length is 15 residues. J lost 5 bases, V lost 8 bases, and 7 bases had no gene match. The CDR3 spells CASSRRTSGTGELFF. CDR3 bases: TGTGCCAGCTCTCGTCGGACTAGCGGGACCGGGGAGCTGTTTTTT.

V and J are TRBV13 and TRBJ2-7; 7 nucleotides match TRBD2. The germline gives CDR1 PRHDT, CDR2 FYEKMQ (reference sequence). The CDR3 is made up of 21 amino acids. V dropped 3 bases and J dropped 2; count of bases not matched to a gene: 25. The CDR3 bases are TGTGCCAGCAGCTTTCTCCAATTCGGGACTATCAACGGTGGGTATGCCTACGAGCAGTACTTC. It translates to CASSFLQFGTINGGYAYEQYF.

The chain links TRBV30 to TRBJ1-1; D call uncertain. This CDR3 comprises 13 residues. Trimming shortened V by 3 bases and J by 6 bases, and 14 bases separated the two germline ends. Germline CDR1 GTSNPN, CDR2 SVGIG (reference sequence). CDR3 bases: TGTGCCTGGAGCCCGACCTTGAGATCTGAAGCTTTCTTT. Residues: CAWSPTLRSEAFF.

The CDR3 sequence is CASTTYGETQETQYF. The CDR3 DNA sequence: TGTGCCAGCACCACGTACGGGGAAACACAAGAGACCCAGTACTTC. This sequence joins TRBV9 and TRBJ2-5; possibly TRBD2 for D (5 bases). V dropped 6 bases and J dropped 2 bases, with 17 bases sitting between them. Looked up from germline, CDR1 is SGDLS and CDR2 is YYNGEE. The CDR3 consists of 15 residues.

The rearrangement uses TRBV5-1 and TRBJ1-2, with 8 nucleotides matching TRBD1. V dropped 4 bases and J dropped 5; count of bases not matched to a gene: 7. CDR1 and CDR2 (germline): SGHRS, YFSETQ. The CDR3 is made up of 14 amino acids. The CDR3 DNA reads as TGCGCCAGCAGCCGGGGGACAGGAAATTATGGCTACACCTTC. This translates into CASSRGTGNYGYTF.

The CDR3 bases are TGTGCCTGGAGAGCGGCCAATAATTCACCCCTCCACTTT. The encoded protein is CAWRAANNSPLHF. The V call is TRBV30, the J call TRBJ1-6; D not certain. The germline V gene encodes CDR1 GTSNPN and CDR2 SVGIG (reference sequence). The CDR3 is 13 residues long. The germline V and J ends were trimmed by 3 bases and 5 bases, with 8 bases remaining between them.

The sample holds one count of this clonotype. The J gene is TRBJ2-7, the V gene TRBV6-6; D is ambiguous. Deletions cut 2 bases from V and 5 bases from J, with 7 bases between. This CDR3 has 12 residues. The V gene's germline CDR1 is MNHNY and CDR2 SVGAGI (reference sequence). CDR3: CASSYRVNEQYF. The CDR3 DNA follows: TGTGCCAGCAGTTACCGGGTTAACGAGCAGTACTTC.

In this sample, this clonotype turned up once. V and J are TRBV20-1 and TRBJ2-7; the D gene is possibly TRBD1 (6 bases). The V end was cut by 6 bases, the J end by 1 base, with 16 bases between. The CDR3 spans 14 residues. Germline V gene data show CDR1 as DFQATT and CDR2 as SNEGSKA (reference sequence). The CDR3 loop is CSALTGTLSYEQYF. The CDR3 coding sequence is TGCAGTGCGTTAACCGGGACACTTTCCTACGAGCAGTACTTC.

V and J are TRBV2 and TRBJ2-1; D possibly corresponds to TRBD2 (5 bases). The CDR3 contains 14 residues. In germline, CDR1 is SNHLY, CDR2 FYNNEI. V gave up 1 base and J gave up 10 bases, with 14 bases separating them. The CDR3 nucleotides are TGTGCCAGCAGTGAAGAGGGAGCGACGGGGGAGCAGTTCTTC. This encodes CASSEEGATGEQFF.